The clone carrying this T cell receptor beta chain was counted between two and nine times. As processed by the authors: Amplification of reference gene primers was used by the study to estimate nucleated cell counts. The method was immunoSEQ multiplex PCR; TCRdb's version includes in-frame clones alone and lacks a portion of them. That table furnishes V, J and clone size, whereas the DNA furnished D and trimming. The sample has under 150,000 clones, under 90% seen once; the top ten hold almost 6.5%. These data come from a study of blood T cell repertoires in COVID-19. Study background: There were acute and convalescent COVID-19 samples, and they came from the United States, Italy and Spain. T cells, B-cell-depleted T cells, or PBMCs supplied cDNA or gDNA.

The CDR3 is 19 amino acids. V lost 7 bases and J lost 0; bases outside the gene matches: 15. The sequencing sample was made of peripheral blood. The source is a human donor in a cohort sampled during active COVID-19. This rearrangement joins TRBV23-1 to TRBJ1-5; 10 bases are a match to TRBD1. TRBV23-1 has ORF status, its function being uncertain. CDR3 nucleotide sequence: TGCGCCAGCACCAACTTCGACAGGGGGCCGGATCATAGCAATCAGCCCCAGCATTTT. Residues: CASTNFDRGPDHSNQPQHF.